A single T cell receptor (beta chain) is shown here with its context. This could be a read error, since a much larger clone is one nucleotide away. The data were obtained in a study of T cells in Graves' hyperthyroidism and ophthalmopathy. The CDR3 loop spans 13 amino acids. Germline values: CDR1 LGHNA, CDR2 YSLEER. Amplification yielded TCR beta CDR3 regions, with RNA transcripts as the source. First-round RT-PCR targeting the TCR CDR3 was performed with the HTBI primer set. TCRdb used MiXCR to reprocess the multiplex PCR reads, holding one entry per CDR3 protein. The sample consists of about 680,000 distinct CDR3 sequences, roughly a third of them appearing once. The study defined stable Graves' hyperthyroidism as no ophthalmopathy progression within 18 months. Together with thyroid ultrasound, orbital computed tomography, serum thyroxine and TRAb, clinical symptoms were used for diagnoses.

The source material was blood. The rearrangement links TRBV4-3 to TRBJ1-5, with no clear D. This TCR was sampled from a woman aged 40 to 50 with Graves' hyperthyroidism. CDR3 coding DNA: TGCGCCGGCAGCCAAGATGCGGAACAGCCCCAGCATTTT. It is translated as CAGSQDAEQPQHF.